This T cell receptor beta chain was recovered during a study of OX40 agonist ivuxolimab in advanced cancers. Study information: Patients were infused with ivuxolimab every 2 weeks at 0.01 to 10 mg/kg.

Regarding the study as a whole: The investigators did not determine what antigen specificity the expanded peripheral T cells had.

Sequenced by immunoSEQ multiplex PCR; TCRdb stores in-frame clones only, minus some. This table holds some 35,000 clones, approximately 80% found once. Turning to this clone: The antigen remains unidentified.

The receptor's source is an adult with an advanced solid tumor such as melanoma, head and neck, liver or kidney cancer. Material: CD4+ or CD8+ T cells sorted from blood, obtained in a trial of the OX40 agonist ivuxolimab.

The CDR3 is CASSAEGASGNTIYF. CDR3 bases: TGTGCCAGCTCCGCCGAAGGAGCGTCTGGAAACACCATATATTTT. The chain carries TRBV18 and TRBJ1-3, with D hard to call. V dropped 6 bases and J dropped 1 base, with 13 bases sitting between them. This CDR3 spans 15 amino acids. Germline loops: CDR1 KGHSH, CDR2 LQKENI.